This TCR beta chain came from a study of cytomegalovirus exposure and HLA in healthy donors (dated by TCRdb to the late 2010s). With respect to the entire study: An earlier analysis of 587 of the donors reported 276 Gb of sequence data and 117 million unique TCR beta sequences from some 180 million T cells. An earlier analysis of a few hundred of the donors applied high-throughput TCR beta sequencing to assess whether each TCR beta V gene segment acted as functional or pseudogenic. Using immunosequencing, the study profiled T cell repertoires from fewer than 850 subjects and related those repertoires to cytomegalovirus serostatus. The aim of the study was to test whether cataloging public T cell receptors could identify signatures of past pathogen exposure. In addition to the first cohort of 650 to 750 subjects, a separate validation cohort of approximately 120 different subjects was used. To study patterns of TCR occurrence, a later analysis re-analyzed previously published TCR beta repertoires from just over 650 donors and added high-resolution HLA genotyping. Both class I and class II loci were covered by HLA typing, at four-digit resolution. Of the roughly 420 genotyped donors, 65% to 90% were placed in the genetic ancestry cluster associated with self-reported Caucasian donors. A few DR-DQ haplotypes were handled as single units for association and clustering because linkage in the cohort was strong. Genome-wide SNP genotypes for about 55% of the 666 donors were used in a later genetic analysis, which treated that subset as a discovery cohort. Alongside the repertoire data, information on donor age, sex, ethnicity and CMV serostatus was compiled. Among some 410 genotyped donors of the cohort, an average of approximately 230,000 unique TCR beta nucleotide sequences were sequenced per donor, roughly 18% of them non-productive. An early release that covered roughly 600 HLA-typed donors contained approximately 290 gigabases of sequencing data and about 93 million unique TCR sequences. Every repertoire in the discovery cohort had been generated on one and the same sequencing platform. The number of donors typed differed by locus, with roughly 620-630 for A, B, C, DRB1 and DQB1, roughly 550 for DQA1, 600 to 610 for DPA1, and over 400 for DPB1. To predict cytomegalovirus infection status, the study combined high-throughput TCR immunosequencing, statistical association of individual TCRs with disease status, and machine learning. Rather than drawing on any new phenotypic data, the later analysis identified candidate immune exposures from TCR beta sequences and the way those sequences occurred across donors. Overall study outcomes, separate from this receptor: Compared with the approximately 670-donor mean, donors in an Asian-associated ancestry cluster had fewer N-insertions in productive TCRs, according to a later genetic analysis. Compared with equally common non-associated chains, HLA-associated TCR beta chains in a later analysis were more clonally expanded and had lower generation probabilities. The study listed 150 to 200 TCR beta chains as associated with cytomegalovirus. In vitro tests confirmed that three of the cytomegalovirus-associated TCR beta chains recognize cytomegalovirus antigens. Most CMV-associated TCR beta chains appeared to be HLA-restricted in a later analysis, and the HLA associations seemed to be driven largely by CMV exposure. A cluster of highly shared sequence variants was judged likely to represent a technical artifact of the sequencing pipeline. The classifier was reported to diagnose cytomegalovirus status with high specificity and sensitivity in both the original cohort and the validation cohort. The only immune exposure information available for the cohort was CMV serostatus. Linkage disequilibrium might explain the correlated functional status among segregating V segments, but an unknown experimental factor could not be excluded. A later analysis reported that several top co-occurrence clusters appeared linked to parvovirus B19, influenza, CMV and Epstein-Barr virus. V-gene and J-gene trimming of TCR beta chains was associated with a missense DCLRE1C variant in a later genetic analysis, and the association was replicated in an independent cohort. Approximately 18 rarely observed V segments, including chromosome 9 orphons, were excluded from the earlier analysis of a few hundred of the donors because counts were too low. A further reported finding was that TCR beta sequences accurately predicted the HLA-A and HLA-B alleles for most subjects in the first cohort. In an earlier analysis of approximately 590 of the donors, most TCR beta V segments appeared in productive rearrangements about 90% or about 30% of the time, broadly matching IMGT annotations. It was suggested by the authors that the approach could potentially be generalized to other disease states and immunological phenotypes. Assigning TCR associations to individual alleles was difficult when HLA alleles, especially DR and DQ, strongly co-occurred. In a later analysis, the rate of TCR association differed among HLA loci, with DRB1 alleles having the most associated TCRs and HLA-C alleles having the fewest. Specific HLA alleles were associated with about 17,000 TCR beta sequences at a false discovery rate of 0.05 in a later analysis. The presence/absence analyses assumed that sequencing depth was roughly uniform across donors, and that assumption may not be true. Most TCR sequences were seen in very few donors, while some public TCRs were found in many individuals. In this cohort, only TCR beta chains were sequenced, and detectable features were limited by the absence of alpha or paired-chain data. Because some donors lacked HLA typing at each locus, the association tests relied only on the typed subset.

The library was generated by the immunoSEQ multiplex PCR assay. For the multiplex PCR, a mixture combining 60 forward primers for TCR Vbeta segments and 13 reverse primers for TCR Jbeta segments was used. The CDR3 region of rearranged TCR beta genes was amplified from genomic DNA by a multiplex PCR assay. Amplified TCR beta libraries were sequenced as 87-base-pair reads on the Illumina HiSeq System. Under the source paper's analysis protocol: A later analysis tallied 80 million to 95 million unique TCR beta chains across the approximately 670 repertoires, and approximately 9.9 million of those chains were shared by two or more donors. Raw reads were error-corrected and collapsed into unique sequences by a nearest-neighbor algorithm in which closely related sequences were merged to remove PCR and sequencing errors. V, D and J gene segments were assigned by aligning CDR3 sequences to IMGT reference sequences. For a sequence to be retained, a match of at least six nucleotides to both a V gene segment and a J gene segment was required. A rearrangement counted as productive if the CDR3 had no stop codons and remained in frame with V and J, and every other rearrangement counted as non-productive. CDR3 was defined according to IMGT convention as the region running from the second conserved V-encoded cysteine to the conserved J-encoded phenylalanine. In an earlier analysis of more than 550 of the donors, sequences lacking an unambiguous match to a single V gene segment were excluded. An earlier analysis of fewer than 650 of the donors classified V segments as functional when productive rearrangements were above 56.7% and as segregating when the standard deviation between donors was above 5%. A statistical classification framework was built for diagnosing cytomegalovirus status from the catalog of TCR beta chain sequences. V and J gene assignment, in a later analysis, came from comparing TCR nucleotide sequences with IMGT/GENE-DB human TR gene sequences. In a later analysis, CDR3 sequences and most-parsimonious VDJ recombination scenarios were assigned using the TCRdist pipeline. In a later analysis, each TCR beta chain was defined by its CDR3 amino acid sequence together with its V-gene family, and reads without a unique V-gene family were excluded. To address suspected cross-contamination and a sequencing artifact, a later analysis removed some 620 highly shared, low-generation-probability nucleotide sequences. A later analysis calculated a clonal expansion index for each public chain from normalized within-repertoire ranks of inferred template counts. In a later analysis, generation probabilities were computed using a VDJ recombination model fitted to out-of-frame rearrangements, and the results were checked against IGoR. In a later analysis, TCR-TCR, TCR-HLA and TCR-CMV co-occurrence was scored with hypergeometric tests, and a repertoire-size bias correction was applied to TCR pairs. To estimate false discovery rates, a later analysis permuted the HLA or CMV assignments 20 times. In a later analysis, co-occurring TCRs were grouped using DBSCAN, and TCRdist sequence similarity was added for clustering within HLA-allele-positive subsets. Repertoires with fewer than 30,000 or more than 120,000 public chains were left out of co-occurrence clustering, as were five repertoires with anomalous nucleotide sharing. Held by TCRdb, this immuneACCESS table contains in-frame sequences only and omits some clones. Under half of the omission traces to an unresolved V gene where checked; the cause of the rest is unknown. Clonal size and the V and J genes are those of that table, whereas D and trimming came from the DNA. The table for this sample lists about 110,000 clones. The ten top clones hold less than 4.5% of the sample.

The cohort consisted of 670 or so healthy bone marrow donors. At the time of sampling, every cohort member was nominally healthy, though immune exposures that went unrecorded were likely present. The donor tested CMV seronegative and was one of the 352 seronegative cohort members. A peripheral blood sample was provided by each donor, and peripheral blood mononuclear cells were used for TCR beta sequencing. The Qiagen DNeasy Blood Extraction Kit was used to extract genomic DNA from the blood cell samples. Note on this clone: Its antigen is unknown.

This sequence originates from a man between 25 and 39 years old in good health and CMV-seronegative. Sequencing was done on a sample of PBMCs.

The CDR3 loop reads CASIVGGAGNTEAFF. The DNA sequence reads TGTGCCAGTATCGTAGGGGGCGCCGGGAACACTGAAGCTTTCTTT. The V and J segments used are TRBV19 and TRBJ1-1, and 7 junctional nucleotides match TRBD1. CDR1 and CDR2 (LNHDA, SQIVND) derive from the germline V gene (reference sequence). Clipping removes 7 bases from V and 1 base from J, with 9 as the unmatched junction base count. Measured from the cysteine to the phenylalanine, the CDR3 is 15 residues long. Of all the DNA, just the CDR3 is kept, 45 bases in frame from base 1.